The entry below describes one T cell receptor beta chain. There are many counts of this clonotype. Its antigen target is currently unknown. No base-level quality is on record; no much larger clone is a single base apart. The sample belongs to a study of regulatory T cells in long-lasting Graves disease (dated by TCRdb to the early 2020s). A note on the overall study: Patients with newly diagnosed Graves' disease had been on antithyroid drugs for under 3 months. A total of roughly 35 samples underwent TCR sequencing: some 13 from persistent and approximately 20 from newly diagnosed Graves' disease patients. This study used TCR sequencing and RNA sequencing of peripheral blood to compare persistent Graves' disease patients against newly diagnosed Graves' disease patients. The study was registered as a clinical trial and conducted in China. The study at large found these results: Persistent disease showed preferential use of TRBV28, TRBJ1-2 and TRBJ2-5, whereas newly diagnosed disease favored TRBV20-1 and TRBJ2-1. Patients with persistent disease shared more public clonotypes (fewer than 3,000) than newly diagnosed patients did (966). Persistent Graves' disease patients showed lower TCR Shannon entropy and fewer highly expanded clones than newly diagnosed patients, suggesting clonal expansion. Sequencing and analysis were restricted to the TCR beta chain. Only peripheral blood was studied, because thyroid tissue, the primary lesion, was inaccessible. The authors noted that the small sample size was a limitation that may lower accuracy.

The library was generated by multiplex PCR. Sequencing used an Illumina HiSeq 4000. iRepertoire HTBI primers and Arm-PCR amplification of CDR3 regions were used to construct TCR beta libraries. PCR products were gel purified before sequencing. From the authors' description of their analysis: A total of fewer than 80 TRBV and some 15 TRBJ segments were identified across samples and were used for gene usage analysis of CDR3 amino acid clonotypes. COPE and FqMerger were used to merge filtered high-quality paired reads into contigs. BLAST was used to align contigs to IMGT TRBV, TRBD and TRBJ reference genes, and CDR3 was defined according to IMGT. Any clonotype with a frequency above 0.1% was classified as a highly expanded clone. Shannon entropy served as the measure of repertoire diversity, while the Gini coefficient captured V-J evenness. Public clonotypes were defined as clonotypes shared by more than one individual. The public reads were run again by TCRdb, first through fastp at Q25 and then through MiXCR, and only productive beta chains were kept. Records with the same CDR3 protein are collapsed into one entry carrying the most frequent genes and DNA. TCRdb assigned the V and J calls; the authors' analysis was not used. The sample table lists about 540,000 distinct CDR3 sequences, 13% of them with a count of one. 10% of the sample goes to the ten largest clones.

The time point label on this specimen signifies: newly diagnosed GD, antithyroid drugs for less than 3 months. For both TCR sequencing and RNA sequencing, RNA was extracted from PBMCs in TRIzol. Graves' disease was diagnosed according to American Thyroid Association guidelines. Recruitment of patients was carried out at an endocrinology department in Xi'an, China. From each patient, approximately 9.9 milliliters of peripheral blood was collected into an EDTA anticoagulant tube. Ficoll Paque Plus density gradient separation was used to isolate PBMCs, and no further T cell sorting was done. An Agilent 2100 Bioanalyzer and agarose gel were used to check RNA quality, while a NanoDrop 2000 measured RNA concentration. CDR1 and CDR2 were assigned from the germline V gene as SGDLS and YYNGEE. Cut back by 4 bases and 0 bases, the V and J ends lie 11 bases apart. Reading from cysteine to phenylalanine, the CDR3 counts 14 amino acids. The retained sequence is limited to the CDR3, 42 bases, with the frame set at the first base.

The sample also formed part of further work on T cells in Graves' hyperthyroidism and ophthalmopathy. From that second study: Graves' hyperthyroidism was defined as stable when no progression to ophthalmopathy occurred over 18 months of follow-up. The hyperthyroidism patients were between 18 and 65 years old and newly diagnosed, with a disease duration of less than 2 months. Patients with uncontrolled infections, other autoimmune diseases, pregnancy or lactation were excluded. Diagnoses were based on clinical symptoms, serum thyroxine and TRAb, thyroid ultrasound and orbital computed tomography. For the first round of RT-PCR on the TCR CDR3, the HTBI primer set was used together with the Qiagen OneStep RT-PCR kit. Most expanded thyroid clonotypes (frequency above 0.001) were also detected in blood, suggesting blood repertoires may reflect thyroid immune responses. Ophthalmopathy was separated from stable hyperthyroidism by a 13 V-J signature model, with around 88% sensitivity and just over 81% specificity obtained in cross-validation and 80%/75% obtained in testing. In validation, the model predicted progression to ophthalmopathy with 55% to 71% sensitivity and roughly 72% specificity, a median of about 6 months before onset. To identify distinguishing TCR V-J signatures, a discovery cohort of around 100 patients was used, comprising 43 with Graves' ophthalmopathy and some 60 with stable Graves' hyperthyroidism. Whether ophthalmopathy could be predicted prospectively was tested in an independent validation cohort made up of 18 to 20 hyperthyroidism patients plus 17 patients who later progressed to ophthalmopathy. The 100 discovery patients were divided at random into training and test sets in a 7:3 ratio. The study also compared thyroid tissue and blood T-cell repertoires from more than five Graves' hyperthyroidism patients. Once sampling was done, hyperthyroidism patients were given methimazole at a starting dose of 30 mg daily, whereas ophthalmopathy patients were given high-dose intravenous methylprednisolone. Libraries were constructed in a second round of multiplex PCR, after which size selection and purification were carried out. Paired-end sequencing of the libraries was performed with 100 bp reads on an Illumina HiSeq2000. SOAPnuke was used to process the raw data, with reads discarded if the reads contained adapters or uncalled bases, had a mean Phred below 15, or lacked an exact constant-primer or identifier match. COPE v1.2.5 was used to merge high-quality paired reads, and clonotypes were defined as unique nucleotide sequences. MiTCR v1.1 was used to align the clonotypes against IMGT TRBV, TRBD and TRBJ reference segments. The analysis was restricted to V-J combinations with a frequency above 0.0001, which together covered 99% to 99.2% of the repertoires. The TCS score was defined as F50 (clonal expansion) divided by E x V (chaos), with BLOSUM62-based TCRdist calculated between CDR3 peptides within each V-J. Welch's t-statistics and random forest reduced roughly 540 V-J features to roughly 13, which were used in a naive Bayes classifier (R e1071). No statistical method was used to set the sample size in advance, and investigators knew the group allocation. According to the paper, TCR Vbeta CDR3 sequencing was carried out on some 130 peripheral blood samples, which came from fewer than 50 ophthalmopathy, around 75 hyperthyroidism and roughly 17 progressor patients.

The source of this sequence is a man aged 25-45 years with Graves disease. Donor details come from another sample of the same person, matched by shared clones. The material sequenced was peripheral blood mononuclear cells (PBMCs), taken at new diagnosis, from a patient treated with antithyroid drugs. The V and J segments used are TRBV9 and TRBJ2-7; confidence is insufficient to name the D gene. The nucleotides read TGTGCCAGCAGCCCCCGCGGTCTCTCCTACGAGCAGTACTTC. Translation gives CASSPRGLSYEQYF. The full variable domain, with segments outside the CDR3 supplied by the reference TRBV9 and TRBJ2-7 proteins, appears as DSGVTQTPKHLITATGQRVTLRCSPRSGDLSVYWYQQSLDQGLQFLIQYYNGEERAKGNILERFSAQQFPDLHSELNLSSLELGDSALYFCASSPRGLSYEQYFGPGTRLTVT.